This T cell receptor beta chain was found in a study of blood T cell repertoires in COVID-19. Study-wide background: Spain, Italy and the United States supplied samples that represented acute and convalescent COVID-19. PBMCs, B-cell-depleted T cells, or T cells provided the cDNA or gDNA that made up the material.

The germline V gene has CDR1 ENHRY and CDR2 SYGVKD. Losses at the gene ends were 6 bases for V and 7 bases for J; bases not matched to a gene: 1. The CDR3 loop spans 13 amino acids. In the original processing: Amplification from reference gene primers served as the basis for estimated nucleated cell counts. Method: immunoSEQ multiplex PCR; TCRdb's copy keeps in-frame clones and lacks some. That table supplies the V and J calls and clone size; D and trimming were determined from the DNA. The table has 75,000 to 100,000 clones, 81% seen once. Sequenced sample: peripheral blood. This chain connects TRBV10-3 to TRBJ2-7, with TRBD2 matching 15 bases. The sequence was collected from a man between 60 and 75 years old with acute or convalescent COVID-19. The CDR3 loop reads CAISGLAGGEQYF. CDR3 in DNA: TGTGCCATCAGCGGACTAGCGGGAGGGGAGCAGTACTTC.